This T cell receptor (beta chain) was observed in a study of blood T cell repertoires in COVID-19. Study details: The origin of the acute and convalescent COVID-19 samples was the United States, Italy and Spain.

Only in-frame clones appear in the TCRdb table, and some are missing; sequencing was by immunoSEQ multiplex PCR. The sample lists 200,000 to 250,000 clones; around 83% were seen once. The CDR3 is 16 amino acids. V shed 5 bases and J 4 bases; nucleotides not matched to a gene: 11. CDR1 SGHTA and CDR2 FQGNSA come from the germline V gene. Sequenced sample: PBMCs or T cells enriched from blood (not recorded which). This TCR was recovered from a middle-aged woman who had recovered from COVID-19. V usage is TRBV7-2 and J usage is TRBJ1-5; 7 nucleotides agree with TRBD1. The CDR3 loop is CASSLRMTGTNQPQHF. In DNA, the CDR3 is TGTGCCAGCAGCCTCCGGATGACAGGGACTAATCAGCCCCAGCATTTT.